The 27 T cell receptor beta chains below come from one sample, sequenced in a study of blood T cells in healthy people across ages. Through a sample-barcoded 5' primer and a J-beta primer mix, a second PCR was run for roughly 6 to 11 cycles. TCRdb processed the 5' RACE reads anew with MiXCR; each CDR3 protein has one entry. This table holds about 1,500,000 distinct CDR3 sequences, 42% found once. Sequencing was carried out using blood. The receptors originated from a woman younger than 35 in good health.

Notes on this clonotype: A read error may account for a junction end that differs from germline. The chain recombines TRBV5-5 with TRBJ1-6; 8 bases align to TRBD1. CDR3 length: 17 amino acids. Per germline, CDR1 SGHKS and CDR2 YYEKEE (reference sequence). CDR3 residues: CASSSNRGSSHNSPLHF. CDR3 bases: TGTGCCAGCAGCTCGAACAGGGGGTCCTCCCATAATTCACCCCTCCACTTT.

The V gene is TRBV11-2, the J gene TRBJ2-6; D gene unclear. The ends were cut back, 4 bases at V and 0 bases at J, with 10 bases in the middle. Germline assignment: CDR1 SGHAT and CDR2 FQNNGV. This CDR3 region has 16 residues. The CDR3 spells CASSSATGSGANVLTF. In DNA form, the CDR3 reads TGTGCCAGCAGCTCCGCGACTGGCTCTGGGGCCAACGTCCTGACTTTC.

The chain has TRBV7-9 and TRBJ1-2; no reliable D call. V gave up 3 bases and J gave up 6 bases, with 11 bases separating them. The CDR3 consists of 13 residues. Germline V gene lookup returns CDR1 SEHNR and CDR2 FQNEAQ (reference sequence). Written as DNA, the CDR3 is TGTGCCAGCAGCTTGTCACGTTTCAATGGCTACACCTTC. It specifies CASSLSRFNGYTF.

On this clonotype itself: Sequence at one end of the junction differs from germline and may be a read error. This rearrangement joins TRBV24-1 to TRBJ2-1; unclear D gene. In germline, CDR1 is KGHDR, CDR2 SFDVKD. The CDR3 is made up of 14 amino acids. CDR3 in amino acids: CATSDFGPVHEQFF. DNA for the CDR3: TGTGCCACTAGTGATTTTGGACCTGTTCATGAGCAGTTCTTC.

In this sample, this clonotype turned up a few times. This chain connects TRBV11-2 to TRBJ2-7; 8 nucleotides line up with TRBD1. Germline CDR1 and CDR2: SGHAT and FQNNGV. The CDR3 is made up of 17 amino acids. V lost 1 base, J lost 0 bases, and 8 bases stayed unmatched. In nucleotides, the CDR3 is TGTGCCAGCAGCTTAGCCTCCGGGACAGGAGCCTCCTACGAGCAGTACTTC. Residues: CASSLASGTGASYEQYF. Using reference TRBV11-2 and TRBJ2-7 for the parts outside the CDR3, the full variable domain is EAGVAQSPRYKIIEKRQSVAFWCNPISGHATLYWYQQILGQGPKLLIQFQNNGVVDDSQLPKDRFSAERLKGVDSTLKIQPAKLEDSAVYLCASSLASGTGASYEQYFGPGTRLTVT.

The CDR3 region has the DNA TGTGCCAGCAGGGATAGCGGTACCTCCTACGAGCAGTACTTC. Protein product: CASRDSGTSYEQYF. The gene calls are TRBV28 and TRBJ2-7, with D possibly being TRBD2 (6 bases). Germline assignment: CDR1 MDHEN and CDR2 SYDVKM. V lost 6 bases to trimming and J lost 0 bases, with 12 bases between them. The CDR3 consists of 14 residues.

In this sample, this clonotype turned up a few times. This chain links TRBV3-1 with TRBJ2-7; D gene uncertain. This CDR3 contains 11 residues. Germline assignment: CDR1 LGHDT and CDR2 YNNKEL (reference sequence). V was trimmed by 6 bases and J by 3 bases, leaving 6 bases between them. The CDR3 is CASRMGYEQYF. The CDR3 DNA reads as TGTGCCAGCAGAATGGGCTACGAGCAGTACTTC.

The CDR3, as DNA: TGTGCCAGCAGCTTTGGACCATTCTCCTACGAGCAGTACTTC. It is translated as CASSFGPFSYEQYF. The chain couples TRBV11-2 to TRBJ2-7; D gene unclear. This CDR3 region has 14 residues. CDR1 is SGHAT and CDR2 is FQNNGV in the germline V gene. Trimming removed 3 bases at V and 0 bases at J, with 9 bases between. Complete variable domain (other parts from reference TRBV11-2 and TRBJ2-7): EAGVAQSPRYKIIEKRQSVAFWCNPISGHATLYWYQQILGQGPKLLIQFQNNGVVDDSQLPKDRFSAERLKGVDSTLKIQPAKLEDSAVYLCASSFGPFSYEQYFGPGTRLTVT.

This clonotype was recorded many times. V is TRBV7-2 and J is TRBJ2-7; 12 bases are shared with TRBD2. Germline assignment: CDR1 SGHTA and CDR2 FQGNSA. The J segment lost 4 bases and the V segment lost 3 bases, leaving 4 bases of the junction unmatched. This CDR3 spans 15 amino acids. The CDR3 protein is CASSLRTSGIYEQYF. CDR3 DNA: TGTGCCAGCAGCTTGAGGACTAGCGGGATTTACGAGCAGTACTTC.

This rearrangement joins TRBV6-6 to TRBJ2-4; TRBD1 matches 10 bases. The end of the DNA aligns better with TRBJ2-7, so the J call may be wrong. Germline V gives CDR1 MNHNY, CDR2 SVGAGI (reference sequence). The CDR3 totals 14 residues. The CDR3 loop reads CASSATGGPYEQYF. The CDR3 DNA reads TGTGCCAGCAGTGCGACAGGGGGCCCGTACGAGCAGTACTTC.

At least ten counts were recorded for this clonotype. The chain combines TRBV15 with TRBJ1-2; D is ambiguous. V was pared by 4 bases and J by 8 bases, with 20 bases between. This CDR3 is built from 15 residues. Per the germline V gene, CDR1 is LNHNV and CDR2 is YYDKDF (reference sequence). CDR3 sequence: CATSIMPGVSPGYTF. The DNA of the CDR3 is TGTGCCACCAGCATCATGCCGGGAGTATCTCCGGGCTACACCTTC.

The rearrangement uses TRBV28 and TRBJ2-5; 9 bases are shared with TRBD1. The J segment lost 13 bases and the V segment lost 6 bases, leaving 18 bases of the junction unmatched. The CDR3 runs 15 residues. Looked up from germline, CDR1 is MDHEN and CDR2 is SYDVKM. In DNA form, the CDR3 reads TGTGCCAGCAGCAAAATAGGGGACAGGGCCAATTTACGGTACTTC. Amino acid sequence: CASSKIGDRANLRYF.

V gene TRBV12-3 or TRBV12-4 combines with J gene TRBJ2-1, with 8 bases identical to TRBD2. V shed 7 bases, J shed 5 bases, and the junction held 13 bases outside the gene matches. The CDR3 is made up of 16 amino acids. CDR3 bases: TGTGCCAGCATCGAAGCAAGCGGGAGATATAACAATGAGCAGTTCTTC. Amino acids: CASIEASGRYNNEQFF.

The CDR3 DNA sequence: TGTGCCAGCAGTTACTTGCGGAAGAACACCGGGGAGCTGTTTTTT. Amino acids: CASSYLRKNTGELFF. The rearrangement uses TRBV6-6 and TRBJ2-2, with unresolved D. CDR3 length: 15 amino acids. The germline gives CDR1 MNHNY, CDR2 SVGAGI (reference sequence). V lost 1 base, J lost 1 base, and 7 bases lay in between.

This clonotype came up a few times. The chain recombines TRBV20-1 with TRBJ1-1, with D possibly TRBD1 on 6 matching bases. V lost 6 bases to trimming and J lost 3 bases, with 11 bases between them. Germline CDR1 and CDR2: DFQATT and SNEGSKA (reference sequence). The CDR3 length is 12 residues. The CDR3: CSALQGDTEAFF. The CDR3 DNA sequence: TGCAGTGCGTTACAGGGAGACACTGAAGCTTTCTTT.

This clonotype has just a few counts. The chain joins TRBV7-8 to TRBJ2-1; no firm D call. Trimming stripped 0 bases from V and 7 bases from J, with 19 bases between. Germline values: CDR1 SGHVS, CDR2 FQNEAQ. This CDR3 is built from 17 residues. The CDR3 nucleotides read TGTGCCAGCAGCTTAGCCTCTTGGGGTACAACTTGGAATGAGCAGTTCTTC. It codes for CASSLASWGTTWNEQFF.

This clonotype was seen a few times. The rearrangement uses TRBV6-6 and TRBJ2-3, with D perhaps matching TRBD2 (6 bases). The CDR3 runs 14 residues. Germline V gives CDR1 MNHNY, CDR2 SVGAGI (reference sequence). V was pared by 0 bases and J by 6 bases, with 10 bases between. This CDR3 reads CASSYSHGSDTQYF. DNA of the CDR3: TGTGCCAGCAGTTACTCCCACGGGAGCGATACGCAGTATTTT.

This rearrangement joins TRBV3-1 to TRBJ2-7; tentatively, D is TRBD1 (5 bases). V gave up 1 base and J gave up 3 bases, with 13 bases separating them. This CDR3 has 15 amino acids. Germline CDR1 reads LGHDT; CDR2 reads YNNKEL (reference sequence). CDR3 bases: TGTGCCAGCAGCCAAGCGTCAGGGCCTTTCTACGAGCAGTACTTC. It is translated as CASSQASGPFYEQYF.

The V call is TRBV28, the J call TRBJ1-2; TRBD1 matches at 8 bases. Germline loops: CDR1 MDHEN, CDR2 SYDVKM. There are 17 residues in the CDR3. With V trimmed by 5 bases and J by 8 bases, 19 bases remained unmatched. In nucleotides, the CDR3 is TGTGCCAGCAGTAGTTTCCGTCTGGACAGGGTCGAGTGGGGCTACACCTTC. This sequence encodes CASSSFRLDRVEWGYTF.

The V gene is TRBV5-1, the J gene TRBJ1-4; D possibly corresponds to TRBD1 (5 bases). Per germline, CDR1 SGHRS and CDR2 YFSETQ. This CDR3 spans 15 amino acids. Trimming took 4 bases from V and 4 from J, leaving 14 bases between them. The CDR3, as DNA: TGCGCCAGCAGCGGCGGACGGGGCGTTAATGAAAAACTGTTTTTT. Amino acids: CASSGGRGVNEKLFF.

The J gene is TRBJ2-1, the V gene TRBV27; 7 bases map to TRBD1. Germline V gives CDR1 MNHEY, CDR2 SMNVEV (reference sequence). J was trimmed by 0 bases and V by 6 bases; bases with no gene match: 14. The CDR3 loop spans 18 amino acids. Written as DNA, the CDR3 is TGTGCCAGCAGCGCCCTTCGACAGGGAATCTACTCCTACAATGAGCAGTTCTTC. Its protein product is CASSALRQGIYSYNEQFF.

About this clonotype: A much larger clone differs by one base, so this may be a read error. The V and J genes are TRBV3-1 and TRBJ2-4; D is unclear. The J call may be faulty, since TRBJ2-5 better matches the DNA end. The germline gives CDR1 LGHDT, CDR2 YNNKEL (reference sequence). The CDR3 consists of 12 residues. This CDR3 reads CASNQTKETQYF. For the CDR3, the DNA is TGTGCCAGCAACCAAACAAAAGAGACCCAGTACTTC.

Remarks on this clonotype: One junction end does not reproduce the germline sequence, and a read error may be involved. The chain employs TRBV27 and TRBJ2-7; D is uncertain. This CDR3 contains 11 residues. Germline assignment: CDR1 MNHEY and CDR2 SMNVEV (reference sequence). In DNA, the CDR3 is TGTGCCGGCAGTCCGGGCTACGAGCAGTACTTC. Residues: CAGSPGYEQYF.

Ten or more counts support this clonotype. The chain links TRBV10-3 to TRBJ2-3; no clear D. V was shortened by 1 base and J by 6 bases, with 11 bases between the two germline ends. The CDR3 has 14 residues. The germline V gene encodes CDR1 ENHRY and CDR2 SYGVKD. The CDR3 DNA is TGTGCCATCAGTGAGTTTGGTGGTTCGGATACGCAGTATTTT. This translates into CAISEFGGSDTQYF.

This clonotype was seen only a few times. CDR3 sequence reads: CSATPPGANYGYTF. For the CDR3, the DNA is TGCAGTGCTACCCCCCCAGGGGCTAACTATGGCTACACCTTC. This chain uses TRBV20-1 with TRBJ1-2; a weak D match, TRBD1 (6 bases). The CDR3 runs 14 residues. Germline V gives CDR1 DFQATT, CDR2 SNEGSKA (reference sequence). V shed 4 bases and J shed 0 bases, with 12 bases lying between them.

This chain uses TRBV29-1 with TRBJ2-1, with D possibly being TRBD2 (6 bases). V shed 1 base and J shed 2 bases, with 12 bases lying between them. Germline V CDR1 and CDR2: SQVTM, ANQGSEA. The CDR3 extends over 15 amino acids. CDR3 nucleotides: TGCAGCGTTGAAGTGGGAGCGGGCCCCTACAATGAGCAGTTCTTC. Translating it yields CSVEVGAGPYNEQFF.

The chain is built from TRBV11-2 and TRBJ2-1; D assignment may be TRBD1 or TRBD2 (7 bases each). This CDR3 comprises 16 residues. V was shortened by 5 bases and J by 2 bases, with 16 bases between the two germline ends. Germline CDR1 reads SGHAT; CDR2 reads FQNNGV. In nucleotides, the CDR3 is TGTGCCAGCAGCGCCAGGGGGGGGGCGCCCTACAATGAGCAGTTCTTC. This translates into CASSARGGAPYNEQFF.